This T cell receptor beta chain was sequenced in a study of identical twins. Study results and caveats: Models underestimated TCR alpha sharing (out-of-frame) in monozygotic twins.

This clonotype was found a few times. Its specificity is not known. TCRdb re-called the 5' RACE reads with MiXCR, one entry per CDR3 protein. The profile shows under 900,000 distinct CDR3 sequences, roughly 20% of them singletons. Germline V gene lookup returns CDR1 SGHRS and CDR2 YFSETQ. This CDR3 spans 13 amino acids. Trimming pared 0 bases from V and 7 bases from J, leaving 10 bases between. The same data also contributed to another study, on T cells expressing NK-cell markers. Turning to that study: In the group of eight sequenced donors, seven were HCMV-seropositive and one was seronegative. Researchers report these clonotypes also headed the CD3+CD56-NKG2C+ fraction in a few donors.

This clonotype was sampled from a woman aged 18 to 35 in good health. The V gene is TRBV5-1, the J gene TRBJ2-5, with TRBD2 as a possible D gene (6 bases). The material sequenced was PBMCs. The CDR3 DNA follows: TGCGCCAGCAGCTTGGAGGGAGGTCGGACCCAGTACTTC. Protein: CASSLEGGRTQYF.